The entry below describes one T cell receptor (beta chain). The sample belongs to a study of blood T cell repertoires in COVID-19. Across the whole study: Donors in the United States, Italy and Spain gave samples during acute or convalescent COVID-19.

Seattle's enrolled individuals joined amid active infection and were then monitored longitudinally. In the study's own analysis: Reference gene primer amplification gave nucleated cell count estimates. The data were produced by immunoSEQ multiplex PCR, yet TCRdb's version contains in-frame clones alone and is incomplete. The DNA was the basis for D and trimming; V, J and clone size are from that table. The sample holds 300,000 to 450,000 clones, around 87% seen once. Specimen: peripheral blood. The receptor's source is a woman aged 25 to 39 with COVID-19, enrolled during active disease.

CDR3 in DNA: TGTGCCGGAAAGCGGGAGGGGGGTTTGGATGAGCAGTTCTTC. It specifies CAGKREGGLDEQFF. The chain is built from TRBV30 and TRBJ2-1; 10 nucleotides match TRBD2. V trimming: 8 bases; J trimming: 8 bases; junction bases outside the gene matches: 12. This CDR3 is 14 amino acids long. Per germline, CDR1 GTSNPN and CDR2 SVGIG (reference sequence).